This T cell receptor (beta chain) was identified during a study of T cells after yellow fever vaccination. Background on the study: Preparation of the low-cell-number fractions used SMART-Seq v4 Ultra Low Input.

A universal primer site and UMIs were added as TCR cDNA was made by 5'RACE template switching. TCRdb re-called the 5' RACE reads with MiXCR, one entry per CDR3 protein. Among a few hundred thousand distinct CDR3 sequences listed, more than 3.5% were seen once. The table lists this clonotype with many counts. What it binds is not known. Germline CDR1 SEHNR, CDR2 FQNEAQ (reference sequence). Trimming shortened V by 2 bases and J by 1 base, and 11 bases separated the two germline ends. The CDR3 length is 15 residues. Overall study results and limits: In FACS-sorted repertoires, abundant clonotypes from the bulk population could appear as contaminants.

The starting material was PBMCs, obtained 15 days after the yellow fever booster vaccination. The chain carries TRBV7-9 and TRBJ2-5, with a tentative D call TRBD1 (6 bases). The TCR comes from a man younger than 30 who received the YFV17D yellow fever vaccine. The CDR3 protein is CASSLPQGFQETQYF. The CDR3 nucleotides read TGTGCCAGCAGCTTACCGCAGGGGTTCCAAGAGACCCAGTACTTC. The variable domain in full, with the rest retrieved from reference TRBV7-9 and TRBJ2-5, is DTGVSQNPRHKITKRGQNVTFRCDPISEHNRLYWYRQTLGQGPEFLTYFQNEAQLEKSRLLSDRFSAERPKGSFSTLEIQRTEQGDSAMYLCASSLPQGFQETQYFGPGTRLLVL.